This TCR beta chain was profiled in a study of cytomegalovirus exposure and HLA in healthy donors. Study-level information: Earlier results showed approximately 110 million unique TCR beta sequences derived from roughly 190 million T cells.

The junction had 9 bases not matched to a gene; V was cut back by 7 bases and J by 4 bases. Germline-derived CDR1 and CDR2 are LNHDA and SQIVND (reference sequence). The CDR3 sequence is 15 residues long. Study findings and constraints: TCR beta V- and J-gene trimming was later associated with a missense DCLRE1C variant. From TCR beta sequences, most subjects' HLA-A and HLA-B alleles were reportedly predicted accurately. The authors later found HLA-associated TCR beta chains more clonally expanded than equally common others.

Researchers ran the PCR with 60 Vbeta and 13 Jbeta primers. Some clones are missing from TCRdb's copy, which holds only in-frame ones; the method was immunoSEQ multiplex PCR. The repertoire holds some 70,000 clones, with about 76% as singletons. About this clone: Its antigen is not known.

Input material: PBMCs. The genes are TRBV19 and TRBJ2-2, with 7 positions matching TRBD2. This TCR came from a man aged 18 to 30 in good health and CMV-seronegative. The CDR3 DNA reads TGTGCCAGTATTCCCAGTCCGGGGGGCACCGGGGAGCTGTTTTTT. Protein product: CASIPSPGGTGELFF.